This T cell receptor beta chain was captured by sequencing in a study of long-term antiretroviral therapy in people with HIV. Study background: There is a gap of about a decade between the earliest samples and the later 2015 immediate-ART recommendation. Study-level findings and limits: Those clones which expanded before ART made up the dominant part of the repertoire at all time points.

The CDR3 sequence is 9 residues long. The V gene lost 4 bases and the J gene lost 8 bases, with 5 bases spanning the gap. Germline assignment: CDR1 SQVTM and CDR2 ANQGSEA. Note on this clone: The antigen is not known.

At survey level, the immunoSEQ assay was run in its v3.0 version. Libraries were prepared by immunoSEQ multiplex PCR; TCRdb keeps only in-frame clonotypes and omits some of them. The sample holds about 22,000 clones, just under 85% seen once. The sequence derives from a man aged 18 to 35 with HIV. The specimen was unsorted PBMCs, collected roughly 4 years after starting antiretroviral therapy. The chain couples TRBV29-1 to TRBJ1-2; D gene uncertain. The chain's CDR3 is CSVGAGYTF. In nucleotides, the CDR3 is TGCAGCGTTGGTGCCGGCTACACCTTC.